This T cell receptor beta chain was profiled in a study of shared clonotypes between healthy human individuals. Study details: Per donor, three plates held CD4 naive cells, three held CD4 memory, two held CD8 naive and one held CD8 memory. Study conclusions and caveats: Non-shared clonotypes displayed generation probabilities falling below those of clonotypes present in all four donors. Shared clonotypes: roughly 4.7% naive CD4, around 3.5% naive CD8, 2.3% memory CD4, 0.35% to 0.5% memory CD8.

Assay: immunoSEQ multiplex PCR; the TCRdb copy retains only in-frame clones and omits some. Of millions of clones listed, approximately 90% are singletons. About this clone: The antigen is undetermined. This same CDR3 is encoded by further DNA sequences in the sample.

Input material: naive CD4+ T cells sorted from blood. Subset of the sample: CD45RA+ positively selected. This clonotype was sampled from a man aged 18 to 30 in good health.

Here the CDR3 DNA reads TGTGCCAGTAGTATAACAGGAAATGAAAAACTGTTTTTT. The encoded protein is CASSITGNEKLFF. The chain uses TRBV19 and TRBJ1-4, with D maybe TRBD1 (5 bases). Germline-derived CDR1 and CDR2 are LNHDA and SQIVND (reference sequence). The CDR3 consists of 13 residues. Trimming removed 2 bases at V and 5 bases at J, with 6 bases between. The full variable domain, its missing parts supplied by reference TRBV19 and TRBJ1-4, is DGGITQSPKYLFRKEGQNVTLSCEQNLNHDAMYWYRQDPGQGLRLIYYSQIVNDFQKGDIAEGYSVSREKKESFPLTVTSAQKNPTAFYLCASSITGNEKLFFGSGTQLSVL.